These 9 T cell receptor beta chains originate from one sample sequenced in a study of OX40 agonist ivuxolimab in advanced cancers. Using immunoSEQ multiplex PCR, the repertoire was profiled, and TCRdb retains in-frame clones only, with some absent. The sample shows approximately 88,000 clones, 70% to 90% of them seen only once. The starting material was CD4+ or CD8+ T cells sorted from blood, obtained in a trial of the OX40 agonist ivuxolimab. The receptors here all came from an adult with an advanced solid tumor such as melanoma, head and neck, liver or kidney cancer.

V and J are TRBV30 and TRBJ2-7; TRBD1 agrees at 8 bases. Germline CDR1 and CDR2: GTSNPN and SVGIG (reference sequence). Trimming took 0 bases from V and 1 from J; bases not matched to a gene: 5. CDR3 size: 15 residues. The CDR3: CAWSVDRTGSYEQYF. CDR3 DNA sequence: TGTGCCTGGAGTGTCGACCGGACAGGGTCCTACGAGCAGTACTTC.

The J gene is TRBJ1-1, the V gene TRBV9, with D tentatively TRBD1 (6 bases). Trimming left V 0 bases short and J 5 bases short, with 17 bases between. The CDR3 sequence is 16 residues long. CDR1 and CDR2 (germline): SGDLS, YYNGEE. The CDR3 DNA is TGTGCCAGCAGCGTAGCTGGGGGCGGGAGAAATACTGAAGCTTTCTTT. This gives the protein CASSVAGGGRNTEAFF. Complete variable domain (other parts from reference TRBV9 and TRBJ1-1): DSGVTQTPKHLITATGQRVTLRCSPRSGDLSVYWYQQSLDQGLQFLIQYYNGEERAKGNILERFSAQQFPDLHSELNLSSLELGDSALYFCASSVAGGGRNTEAFFGQGTRLTVV.

The chain is built from TRBV5-1 and TRBJ1-1, with 8 bases fitting TRBD1. The CDR3 length is 14 residues. CDR1 is SGHRS, CDR2 YFSETQ, per germline. Losses at the gene ends were 6 bases for V and 12 bases for J; bases not matched to a gene: 16. CDR3 sequence reads: CASTRTGRVTDTFF. CDR3 DNA: TGCGCCAGCACAAGGACAGGGAGGGTGACGGATACTTTCTTT.

This clone was observed once. The CDR3 DNA follows: TGTGCCAGCAGTTTAGGGGACAGGGACTACAATGAGCAGTTCTTC. It translates to CASSLGDRDYNEQFF. This rearrangement joins TRBV28 to TRBJ2-1; 9 bases map to TRBD1. The CDR3 runs 15 residues. The germline V gene encodes CDR1 MDHEN and CDR2 SYDVKM. Unmatched junction bases numbered 2, after V lost 2 bases and J lost 3 bases.

The V gene is TRBV25-1, the J gene TRBJ2-1, with a weak D call TRBD2 (6 bases). Trimming pared 3 bases from V and 4 bases from J, leaving 10 bases between. Germline V lookup: CDR1 MGHDK, CDR2 SYGVNS. This CDR3 spans 14 amino acids. DNA for the CDR3: TGTGCCAGCAGTGATACGGGGAGGTACAATGAGCAGTTCTTC. Residues: CASSDTGRYNEQFF.

The chain joins TRBV7-3 to TRBJ1-3; no reliable D call. The germline gives CDR1 SGHTA, CDR2 FQGTGA. CDR3 length: 16 residues. V was pared by 1 base and J by 3 bases, with 13 bases between. In nucleotides, the CDR3 is TGTGCCAGCAGCTTAAGTGGCCCGGACGGTGGAAACACCATATATTTT. Translating gives CASSLSGPDGGNTIYF.

This clone was detected only once. The rearrangement joins TRBV7-3 to TRBJ2-2; no definite D call. V lost 3 bases and J 2 bases, leaving 7 bases between the germline ends. Per the germline V gene, CDR1 is SGHTA and CDR2 is FQGTGA. This CDR3 region has 14 residues. The CDR3 DNA reads TGTGCCAGCAGCTTTTACTCCAACACCGGGGAGCTGTTTTTT. Protein product: CASSFYSNTGELFF.

This clone was counted a single time. The chain combines TRBV5-4 with TRBJ1-2; D call uncertain. The V gene lost 2 bases and the J gene lost 4 bases, with 6 bases spanning the gap. The CDR3 runs to 12 residues. CDR1 and CDR2 (germline): SGHNT, YYREEE (reference sequence). The CDR3 nucleotides are TGTGCCAGCAGCTTACGGAGCTATGGCTACACCTTC. This gives the protein CASSLRSYGYTF.

The chain uses TRBV27 and TRBJ2-2, with 10 bases matching TRBD1. Germline CDR1 reads MNHEY; CDR2 reads SMNVEV (reference sequence). The CDR3 length is 15 residues. V trimming: 5 bases; J trimming: 4 bases; junction bases outside the gene matches: 4. CDR3 DNA sequence: TGTGCCAGCAGTCCTAGGACAGGGGGCACCGGGGAGCTGTTTTTT. This gives the protein CASSPRTGGTGELFF.